The clone carrying this TCR beta chain was found once. Antigen: not known. Repertoires were generated with immunoSEQ multiplex PCR, while TCRdb's copy carries only in-frame clones and drops some. The table records about 33,000 clones, roughly 77% of them present only once. The sample originates from a study of T cells in localized non-small cell lung cancer. Study results and limitations: Uninvolved nearby lung showed the greatest T cell clonality, exceeding that found in tumor. Turning up in adjacent lung were a median roughly 60 of the top 100 tumor clones. Among blood samples, higher T cell density accompanied longer overall survival. Tumor samples were not multi-region, leaving intratumor heterogeneity unexcluded.

This CDR3 has 13 amino acids. The germline V gene has CDR1 LNHDA and CDR2 SQIVND (reference sequence). Trimming removed 1 base from V and 8 bases from J, with 11 bases in between. The chain has TRBV19 and TRBJ1-1; D unclear. The receptor comes from a male donor aged 60 or over with stage III squamous cell lung carcinoma. The sequenced sample was peripheral blood, obtained before any cancer treatment. In nucleotides, the CDR3 is TGTGCCAGTAGTATAGGAAATCCTGGGGAAGCTTTCTTT. This sequence encodes CASSIGNPGEAFF.